The 24 T cell receptor beta chains presented below share a single source sample, sequenced in a study of OX40 agonist ivuxolimab in advanced cancers. Clones were read by immunoSEQ multiplex PCR, and TCRdb kept only the in-frame ones, dropping some. The table lists some 35,000 clones, 79% of them singletons. The sequencing used CD4+ or CD8+ T cells sorted from blood, collected in a trial of the OX40 agonist ivuxolimab. The source is an adult with an advanced solid tumor such as melanoma, head and neck, liver or kidney cancer.

The chain couples TRBV5-1 to TRBJ2-3; no clear D gene. The CDR3 covers 12 residues. Trimming removed 2 bases at V and 0 bases at J, with 1 base between. CDR1 and CDR2 from the germline V gene are SGHRS and YFSETQ. This CDR3 is CASSFSTDTQYF. The DNA of the CDR3 is TGCGCCAGCAGCTTTAGCACAGATACGCAGTATTTT.

The chain recombines TRBV18 with TRBJ2-4; the D is unclear. CDR3 length equals 15 residues. V was trimmed by 5 bases and J by 4 bases, leaving 15 bases between them. Germline V CDR1 and CDR2: KGHSH, LQKENI. The CDR3 reads CASSILEPEKNIQYF. CDR3 bases: TGTGCCAGCTCAATTCTGGAACCGGAGAAAAACATTCAGTACTTC. Full variable domain (rest looked up from reference TRBV18 and TRBJ2-4): NAGVMQNPRHLVRRRGQEARLRCSPMKGHSHVYWYRQLPEEGLKFMVYLQKENIIDESGMPKERFSAEFPKEGPSILRIQQVVRGDSAAYFCASSILEPEKNIQYFGAGTRLSVL.

The rearrangement links TRBV11-2 to TRBJ2-3; the match to TRBD2 covers 11 bases. In germline, CDR1 is SGHAT, CDR2 FQNNGV. The V gene end was trimmed by 3 bases and the J gene end by 0 bases; junction bases not matched to a gene: 5. The CDR3 covers 17 residues. The CDR3 DNA sequence: TGTGCCAGCAGCTTCGGTAGCGGGGGGGCTAGCACAGATACGCAGTATTTT. It is translated as CASSFGSGGASTDTQYF.

This clone was seen just once. This sequence joins TRBV11-2 and TRBJ1-2; D is perhaps TRBD1 (6 bases). CDR1 is SGHAT and CDR2 is FQNNGV in the germline V gene. The CDR3 runs 14 residues. V gave up 10 bases and J gave up 1 base, with 16 bases separating them. CDR3 nucleotides: TGTGCCACCCAGATGACAGGTGTTAACTATGGCTACACCTTC. This sequence encodes CATQMTGVNYGYTF.

The V call is TRBV28, the J call TRBJ1-5; perhaps TRBD1 as D (6 bases). The germline V gene has CDR1 MDHEN and CDR2 SYDVKM. The CDR3 loop spans 15 amino acids. V dropped 11 bases and J dropped 1 base, with 18 bases sitting between them. CDR3 in amino acids: CAVWGAGISNQPQHF. The CDR3, as DNA: TGTGCCGTTTGGGGGGCCGGGATCAGCAATCAGCCCCAGCATTTT. Combining the CDR3 with reference TRBV28 and TRBJ1-5 gives the whole variable domain DVKVTQSSRYLVKRTGEKVFLECVQDMDHENMFWYRQDPGLGLRLIYFSYDVKMKEKGDIPEGYSVSREKKERFSLILESASTNQTSMYLCAVWGAGISNQPQHFGDGTRLSIL.

The chain joins TRBV28 to TRBJ1-1; D is unclear. CDR3 length equals 14 residues. CDR1 is MDHEN and CDR2 is SYDVKM in the germline V gene. V was trimmed by 10 bases and J by 0 bases, leaving 15 bases between them. DNA of the CDR3: TGTGCCATCGGACGGATTCCCATGAACACTGAAGCTTTCTTT. Translated, it gives CAIGRIPMNTEAFF.

The rearrangement links TRBV6-1 to TRBJ1-5, with a tentative D call TRBD1 (6 bases). Trimming removed 11 bases at V and 4 bases at J, with 21 bases between. The germline gives CDR1 MNHNS, CDR2 SASEGT. This CDR3 has 15 amino acids. Here the CDR3 reads CAPGGQTKTNQPQHF. The CDR3 nucleotides are TGTGCCCCCGGGGGCCAGACGAAAACAAATCAGCCCCAGCATTTT.

V is TRBV4-1 and J is TRBJ2-7; a weak D match, TRBD2 (6 bases). The length of the CDR3 is 16 residues. V was cut by 2 bases and J by 0 bases, with 14 bases left in between. Germline assignment: CDR1 MGHRA and CDR2 YSYEKL. CDR3 amino acids: CASSQRTGASSYEQYF. Written as DNA, the CDR3 is TGCGCCAGCAGCCAACGGACGGGAGCGAGCTCCTACGAGCAGTACTTC.

This chain uses TRBV5-1 with TRBJ2-3; possibly TRBD2 for D (6 bases). Germline CDR1 reads SGHRS; CDR2 reads YFSETQ. Between the trimmed V and J ends, which lost 0 bases and 0 bases, there was a span of 14 bases. The CDR3 is made up of 17 amino acids. As DNA, the CDR3 is TGCGCCAGCAGCTTGGCCTCGGGGGTTCTGAGCACAGATACGCAGTATTTT. Encoded protein: CASSLASGVLSTDTQYF.

This clone was detected only once. This sequence joins TRBV6-6 and TRBJ1-6; tentatively, D is TRBD1 (6 bases). CDR1 MNHNY and CDR2 SVGAGI come from the germline V gene (reference sequence). V lost 2 bases, J lost 7 bases, and 12 bases lay in between. The CDR3 loop spans 15 amino acids. The chain's CDR3 is CASSYREGGNSPLHF. CDR3 sequence (DNA): TGTGCCAGCAGTTACAGGGAGGGGGGAAATTCACCCCTCCACTTT.

The chain uses TRBV28 and TRBJ2-7; 7 bases are a match to TRBD1. CDR1 is MDHEN and CDR2 is SYDVKM in the germline V gene. Trimming took 4 bases from V and 2 from J; bases not matched to a gene: 8. This CDR3 comprises 15 residues. The chain's CDR3 is CASSSPTGRTYEQYF. The CDR3 region has the DNA TGTGCCAGCAGTTCACCGACAGGGAGAACCTACGAGCAGTACTTC.

This clone was seen more than once but under ten times. The chain recombines TRBV7-6 with TRBJ1-5, with D uncertain. Trimming stripped 0 bases from V and 7 bases from J, with 7 bases between. Germline values: CDR1 SGHVS, CDR2 FNYEAQ. The CDR3 has 13 residues. For the CDR3, the DNA is TGTGCCAGCAGCTTAGCCGACTACCAGCCCCAGCATTTT. Protein product: CASSLADYQPQHF.

This clone was recorded only once. J is TRBJ2-3 and V is TRBV11-2; unclear D gene. From germline, CDR1 is SGHAT and CDR2 FQNNGV. V dropped 4 bases and J dropped 4 bases, with 12 bases sitting between them. The CDR3 covers 14 residues. CDR3 in amino acids: CASSSPRESDTQYF. The CDR3 coding sequence is TGTGCCAGCAGCTCCCCCCGAGAGTCAGATACGCAGTATTTT.

This chain connects TRBV5-1 to TRBJ2-3; D gene unclear. Trimming removed 4 bases from V and 2 bases from J, with 5 bases in between. The CDR3 has 12 amino acids. Germline assignment: CDR1 SGHRS and CDR2 YFSETQ. For the CDR3, the DNA is TGCGCCAGCAGCCCCCCCACAGATACGCAGTATTTT. This gives the protein CASSPPTDTQYF.

This clone was recorded a few times. This CDR3 reads CASSPGREEQYF. CDR3 in DNA: TGTGCCAGCTCACCAGGGCGGGAGGAGCAGTACTTC. The genes are TRBV18 and TRBJ2-7, with 7 bases lining up with TRBD2. The CDR3 has 12 residues. V was clipped by 2 bases and J by 7 bases; unmatched bases: 2. The germline CDR1 and CDR2 sequences are KGHSH and LQKENI.

V and J are TRBV27 and TRBJ2-1; TRBD2 matches 10 bases. The CDR3 length is 15 residues. Germline V gene data show CDR1 as MNHEY and CDR2 as SMNVEV (reference sequence). Trimming removed 5 bases from V and 9 bases from J; junction bases left unmatched: 10. Here the CDR3 reads CASSTEGSGRGEQFF. The CDR3 region has the DNA TGTGCCAGCAGTACGGAAGGGAGCGGGAGGGGTGAGCAGTTCTTC.

The V gene is TRBV19, the J gene TRBJ1-5; TRBD1 might be the D (6 bases). V shed 1 base and J shed 6 bases, with 13 bases lying between them. The CDR3 extends over 15 amino acids. CDR1 is LNHDA, CDR2 SQIVND, per germline (reference sequence). This CDR3 reads CASSIVGGAGQPQHF. CDR3 DNA: TGTGCCAGTAGTATAGTTGGGGGCGCCGGTCAGCCCCAGCATTTT.

The genes are TRBV28 and TRBJ2-1; the D is unclear. Trimming took off 3 bases at V and 6 bases at J, with 6 bases between the two ends. The length of the CDR3 is 12 residues. Germline-derived CDR1 and CDR2 are MDHEN and SYDVKM. The CDR3 reads CASSLRLNEQFF. CDR3 DNA sequence: TGTGCCAGCAGTTTGCGTCTCAATGAGCAGTTCTTC.

The chain combines TRBV28 with TRBJ1-6; 8 bases map to TRBD1. The CDR3 is 14 residues long. Germline CDR1 is MDHEN and CDR2 is SYDVKM. V lost 5 bases and J lost 17; bases outside the gene matches: 14. The CDR3 region is CASSTTGDNGAVHF. The CDR3, as DNA: TGTGCCAGCAGTACGACAGGGGATAATGGGGCCGTCCACTTT.

The V call is TRBV29-1, the J call TRBJ2-2, with 12 bases aligning to TRBD2. The CDR3 length is 18 residues. Germline CDR1 is SQVTM and CDR2 is ANQGSEA. The V gene end was trimmed by 4 bases and the J gene end by 0 bases; junction bases not matched to a gene: 9. The CDR3: CSVVPGLAGYSNTGELFF. For the CDR3, the DNA is TGCAGCGTTGTGCCGGGACTAGCGGGCTATTCGAACACCGGGGAGCTGTTTTTT.

This rearrangement joins TRBV19 to TRBJ2-3; D may match TRBD1 or TRBD2 (5 bases each). This CDR3 region has 12 residues. V lost 3 bases and J lost 10, with 11 bases in between. Germline V gene data show CDR1 as LNHDA and CDR2 as SQIVND (reference sequence). The DNA of the CDR3 is TGTGCCAGTAGTATCTCAGGGAGAGCGCAGTATTTT. Its translation is CASSISGRAQYF.

The CDR3 nucleotides read TGTGCCAGCAGCCCCTTTAGCGGAGACGCCCCCGAGCAGTACTTC. It codes for CASSPFSGDAPEQYF. V and J are TRBV14 and TRBJ2-7; tentative D call: TRBD2 (6 bases). The germline CDR1 and CDR2 sequences are SGHDN and FVKESK. This CDR3 contains 15 residues. Trimming took 4 bases from V and 6 from J, leaving 19 bases between them. Variable domain in full (rest from reference TRBV14 and TRBJ2-7): EAGVTQFPSHSVIEKGQTVTLRCDPISGHDNLYWYRRVMGKEIKFLLHFVKESKQDESGMPNNRFLAERTGGTYSTLKVQPAELEDSGVYFCASSPFSGDAPEQYFGPGTRLTVT.

V gene TRBV6-1 combines with J gene TRBJ1-2, with D uncertain. The CDR3 is made up of 14 amino acids. In germline, CDR1 is MNHNS, CDR2 SASEGT. Trimming stripped 4 bases from V and 5 bases from J, with 14 bases between. CDR3 nucleotide sequence: TGTGCCAGCAGTGCGGACGGACGTCAATATGGCTACACCTTC. It translates to CASSADGRQYGYTF.

The chain combines TRBV5-6 with TRBJ2-7, with 9 nucleotides matching TRBD2. Unmatched junction bases numbered 7, after V lost 0 bases and J lost 3 bases. The CDR3 is 16 amino acids. Germline V gene lookup returns CDR1 SGHDT and CDR2 YYEEEE. As DNA, the CDR3 is TGTGCCAGCAGCTTGGCCGTAGCGGGAGCCCACTACGAGCAGTACTTC. This encodes CASSLAVAGAHYEQYF.